This T cell receptor (beta chain) was recorded in a study of chemoradiotherapy in HPV16-positive cancers. Study in general: Candidate HPV-specific T-cell clones and common TCR motifs came from functional assays in a couple of HPV16-positive patients. The study's findings and limits: Candidate HPV-specific clones and E7-related TCR motifs grew in tumor during treatment. Better recurrence-free survival went with HPV-responsive T-cell expansion in HPV16-positive patients.

Here immunoSEQ multiplex PCR was the method, and the copy in TCRdb shows in-frame clones only, minus some. Among a few thousand clones listed, more than 75% were seen once. Repertoires were sampled repeatedly during chemoradiotherapy. As concerns this clone: Its specificity is not known.

Trimming left V 5 bases short and J 14 bases short, with 15 bases between. CDR1 and CDR2 from the germline V gene are SEHNR and FQNEAQ (reference sequence). The CDR3 is 12 amino acids. The source of this sequence is a human donor with HPV-associated anogenital cancer. This chain joins TRBV7-9 and TRBJ2-2; D possibly uses TRBD1 or TRBD2 (5 bases each). The sequencing here drew on tumor tissue, taken from a patient who underwent chemoradiotherapy. DNA for the CDR3: TGTGCCAGCAGCGAGGGGCAGGGAGATCTGTTTTTT. Translation: CASSEGQGDLFF.